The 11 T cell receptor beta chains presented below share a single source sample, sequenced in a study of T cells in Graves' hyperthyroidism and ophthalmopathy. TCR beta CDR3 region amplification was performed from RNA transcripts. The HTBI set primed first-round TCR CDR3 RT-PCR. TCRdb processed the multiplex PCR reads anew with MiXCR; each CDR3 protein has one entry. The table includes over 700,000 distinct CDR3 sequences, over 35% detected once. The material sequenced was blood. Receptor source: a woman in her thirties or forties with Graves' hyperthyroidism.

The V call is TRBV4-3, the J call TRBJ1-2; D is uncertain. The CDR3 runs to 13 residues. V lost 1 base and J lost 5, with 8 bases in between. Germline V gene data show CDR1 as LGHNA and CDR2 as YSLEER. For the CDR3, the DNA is TGCGCCAGCAGCCAAGGTCAGAGATATGGCTACACCTTC. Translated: CASSQGQRYGYTF.

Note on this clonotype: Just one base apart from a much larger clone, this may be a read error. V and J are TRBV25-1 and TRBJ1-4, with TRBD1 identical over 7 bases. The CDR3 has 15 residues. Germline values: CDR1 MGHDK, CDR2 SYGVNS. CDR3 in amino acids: CASSWTGTEAEKVFF. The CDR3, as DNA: TGTGCCAGCAGCTGGACCGGGACAGAGGCTGAAAAAGTGTTTTTT.

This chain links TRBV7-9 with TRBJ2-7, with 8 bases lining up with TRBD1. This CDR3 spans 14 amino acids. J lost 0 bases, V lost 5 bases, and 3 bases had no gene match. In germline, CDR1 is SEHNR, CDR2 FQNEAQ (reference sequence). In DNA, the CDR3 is TGTGCCAGCAGCGGCGGGACAGGCTCCTACGAGCAGTACTTC. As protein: CASSGGTGSYEQYF.

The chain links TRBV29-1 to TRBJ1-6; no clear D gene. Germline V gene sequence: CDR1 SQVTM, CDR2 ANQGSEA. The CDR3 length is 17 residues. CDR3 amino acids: CTASILTFPSYNSPLHF. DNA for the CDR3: TGCACCGCCTCAATCTTGACATTCCCCTCCTATAATTCACCCCTCCACTTT.

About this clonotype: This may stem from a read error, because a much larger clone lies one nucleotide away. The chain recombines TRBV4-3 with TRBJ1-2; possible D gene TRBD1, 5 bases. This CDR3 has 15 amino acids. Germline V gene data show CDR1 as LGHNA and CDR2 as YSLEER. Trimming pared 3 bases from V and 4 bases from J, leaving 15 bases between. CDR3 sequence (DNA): TGCGCCAGCAGCCAGCAGGGCAGAAAGAGCTATGGCTACACCTTC. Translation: CASSQQGRKSYGYTF.

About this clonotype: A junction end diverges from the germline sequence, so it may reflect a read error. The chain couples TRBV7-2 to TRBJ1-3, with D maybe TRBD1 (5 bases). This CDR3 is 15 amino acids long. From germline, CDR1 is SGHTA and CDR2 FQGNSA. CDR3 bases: TGCGCCAGCAGCCTCGGTGGGGGGATCGGAAACACCATATATTTT. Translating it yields CASSLGGGIGNTIYF.

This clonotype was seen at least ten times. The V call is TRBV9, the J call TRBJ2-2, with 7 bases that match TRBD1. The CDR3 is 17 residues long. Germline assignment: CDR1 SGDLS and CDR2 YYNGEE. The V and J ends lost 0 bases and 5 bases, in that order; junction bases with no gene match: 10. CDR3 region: CASSVGPGTAPTGELFF. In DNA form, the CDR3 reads TGTGCCAGCAGCGTAGGTCCGGGGACAGCCCCGACCGGGGAGCTGTTTTTT.

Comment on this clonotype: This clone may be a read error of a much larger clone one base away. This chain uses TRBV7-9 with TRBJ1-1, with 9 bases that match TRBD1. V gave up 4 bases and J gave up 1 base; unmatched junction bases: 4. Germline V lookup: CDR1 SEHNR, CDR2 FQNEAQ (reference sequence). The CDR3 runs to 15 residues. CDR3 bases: TGTGCCAGCAGCTCCGGGACAGGGAGGAACACTGAAGCTTTCTTT. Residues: CASSSGTGRNTEAFF.

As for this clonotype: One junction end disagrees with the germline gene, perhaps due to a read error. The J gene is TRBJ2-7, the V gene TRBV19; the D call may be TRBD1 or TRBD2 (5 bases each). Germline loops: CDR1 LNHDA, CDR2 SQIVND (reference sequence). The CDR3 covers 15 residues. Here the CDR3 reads CASSYWDLGSYEQYF. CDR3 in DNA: TGCGCCAGCAGCTACTGGGACCTCGGCTCCTACGAGCAGTACTTC.

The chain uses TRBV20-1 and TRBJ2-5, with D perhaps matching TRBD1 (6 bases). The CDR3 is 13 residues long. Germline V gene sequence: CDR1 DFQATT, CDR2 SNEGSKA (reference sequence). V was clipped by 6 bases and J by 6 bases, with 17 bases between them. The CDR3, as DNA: TGCAGTGCCCGTCTTACAGGGTTAAAGACCCAGTACTTC. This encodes CSARLTGLKTQYF.

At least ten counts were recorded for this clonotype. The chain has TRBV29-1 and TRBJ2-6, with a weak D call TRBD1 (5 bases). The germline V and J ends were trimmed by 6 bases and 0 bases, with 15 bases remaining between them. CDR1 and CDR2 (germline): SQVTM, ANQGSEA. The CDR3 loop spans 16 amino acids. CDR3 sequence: CSVLDSTVSGANVLTF. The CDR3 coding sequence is TGCAGCGTCCTAGACAGTACCGTCTCTGGGGCCAACGTCCTGACTTTC.